A single sample is the source of the 4 T cell receptor beta chains below, sequenced in a study of shared clonotypes between healthy human individuals. Repertoires were generated with immunoSEQ multiplex PCR, while TCRdb's copy carries only in-frame clones and drops some. The sample contains 800,000 or so clones, roughly 96% of which appear only once. The naive CD8 fraction comprised CD45RO-negative cells positively selected for CCR7 and excluded terminally differentiated effector memory CD45RA+ cells. The sequenced sample consisted of naive CD8+ T cells sorted from blood. The receptors come from a man younger than 40 in good health.

This clone was picked up one time. The V call is TRBV28, the J call TRBJ1-2; 10 bases are shared with TRBD1. Germline trimming cut 5 bases from V and 4 bases from J; bases unmatched to any gene: 10. Looked up from germline, CDR1 is MDHEN and CDR2 is SYDVKM. The CDR3 spans 16 residues. The DNA of the CDR3 is TGTGCCAGCAGTCCGACGACAGGGGGCGAGGGCTATGGCTACACCTTC. Translation gives CASSPTTGGEGYGYTF.

This clone was recorded once. V usage is TRBV5-4 and J usage is TRBJ1-1; 7 nucleotides line up with TRBD1. The CDR3 covers 13 residues. The V gene end was trimmed by 4 bases and the J gene end by 4 bases; junction bases not matched to a gene: 4. Germline V gene lookup returns CDR1 SGHNT and CDR2 YYREEE (reference sequence). The CDR3 sequence is CASSATGPTEAFF. As DNA, the CDR3 is TGTGCCAGCAGCGCGACAGGGCCCACTGAAGCTTTCTTT.

This CDR3 reads CASSTPSGNTGELFF. For the CDR3, the DNA is TGTGCCAGCAGCACACCTAGCGGGAACACCGGGGAGCTGTTTTTT. This rearrangement joins TRBV9 to TRBJ2-2; 7 bases map to TRBD2. The CDR3 extends over 15 amino acids. Germline trimming cut 4 bases from V and 1 base from J; bases unmatched to any gene: 4. The germline V gene encodes CDR1 SGDLS and CDR2 YYNGEE.

The CDR3 is CASSLGTNNQPQHF. CDR3 in DNA: TGTGCCAGCAGCTTAGGGACGAACAATCAGCCCCAGCATTTT. The chain joins TRBV7-9 to TRBJ1-5; D remains ambiguous. V dropped 1 base and J dropped 3 bases, with 7 bases sitting between them. The V gene's germline CDR1 is SEHNR and CDR2 FQNEAQ (reference sequence). The CDR3 covers 14 residues.